The 18 T cell receptor beta chains given below trace back to one sample, sequenced in a study of blood T cell repertoires in COVID-19. Using immunoSEQ multiplex PCR, the repertoire was profiled, and TCRdb retains in-frame clones only, with some absent. The table lists about 280,000 clones, approximately 85% of them singletons. The specimen sequenced was PBMCs or T cells enriched from blood (not recorded which). These TCRs come from a woman between 25 and 40 years old who had recovered from COVID-19.

This sequence joins TRBV10-3 and TRBJ1-1; D might be TRBD1 (6 bases). CDR1 is ENHRY and CDR2 is SYGVKD in the germline V gene. V was clipped by 2 bases and J by 4 bases, with 11 bases between them. This CDR3 is 14 amino acids long. The CDR3 loop is CAISEAGAGTEAFF. CDR3 nucleotide sequence: TGTGCCATCAGTGAGGCAGGGGCGGGCACTGAAGCTTTCTTT.

The chain recombines TRBV19 with TRBJ2-1, with D perhaps matching TRBD2 (6 bases). This CDR3 contains 14 residues. V was pared by 1 base and J by 8 bases, with 12 bases between. Germline assignment: CDR1 LNHDA and CDR2 SQIVND (reference sequence). Here the CDR3 reads CASSIAGVTDEQFF. Here the CDR3 DNA reads TGTGCCAGTAGTATAGCGGGAGTTACGGATGAGCAGTTCTTC.

The rearrangement uses TRBV4-1 and TRBJ1-3; no clear D. CDR1 and CDR2 from the germline V gene are MGHRA and YSYEKL. V lost 0 bases to trimming and J lost 4 bases, with 10 bases between them. This CDR3 contains 15 residues. CDR3 sequence: CASSQDSGVGNTIYF. In DNA form, the CDR3 reads TGCGCCAGCAGCCAAGATTCCGGGGTCGGAAACACCATATATTTT.

The rearrangement uses TRBV27 and TRBJ1-1, with D possibly being TRBD1 (5 bases). V lost 10 bases to trimming and J lost 8 bases, with 14 bases between them. The length of the CDR3 is 11 residues. Germline CDR1 is MNHEY and CDR2 is SMNVEV (reference sequence). Here the CDR3 reads CATWGPREAFF. In DNA form, the CDR3 reads TGTGCCACCTGGGGCCCTAGAGAAGCTTTCTTT.

V gene TRBV3-1 (or the pseudogene TRBV3-2) combines with J gene TRBJ2-3; TRBD1 is a possible D gene (5 bases). This CDR3 contains 15 residues. Between the trimmed V and J ends, which lost 1 base and 4 bases, there was a span of 12 bases. Germline values: CDR1 LGHDT, CDR2 YNNKEL (reference sequence). The CDR3 spells CASSQGTTGPDTQYF. The CDR3 coding sequence is TGTGCCAGCAGCCAAGGGACAACTGGTCCAGATACGCAGTATTTT.

CDR3 sequence reads: CASSLRQGNEKLFF. As DNA, the CDR3 is TGTGCCAGCAGCTTACGACAGGGAAATGAAAAACTGTTTTTT. This chain connects TRBV7-2 to TRBJ1-4, with 7 nucleotides matching TRBD1. The length of the CDR3 is 14 residues. CDR1 and CDR2 (germline): SGHTA, FQGNSA. The trim removed 2 bases at V and 5 bases at J, leaving 2 bases unmatched.

The V call is TRBV5-1, the J call TRBJ2-3; 10 nucleotides align to TRBD2. Germline loops: CDR1 SGHRS, CDR2 YFSETQ. V shed 0 bases, J shed 1 base, and the junction held 2 bases outside the gene matches. The CDR3 sequence is 16 residues long. DNA for the CDR3: TGCGCCAGCAGCTTGGCCGGGACTAGCGGCACAGATACGCAGTATTTT. This sequence encodes CASSLAGTSGTDTQYF.

The genes are TRBV4-1 and TRBJ1-5; D possibly corresponds to TRBD1 (6 bases). V was cut by 2 bases and J by 0 bases, with 20 bases left in between. CDR1 MGHRA and CDR2 YSYEKL come from the germline V gene. The CDR3 is 19 amino acids. CDR3 protein: CASSQPPGQSQYSNQPQHF. DNA of the CDR3: TGCGCCAGCAGCCAACCCCCCGGACAGTCACAATATAGCAATCAGCCCCAGCATTTT.

This clone was detected only once. V is TRBV4-1 and J is TRBJ2-3; tentative D call: TRBD2 (5 bases). V was pared by 0 bases and J by 0 bases, with 16 bases between. Germline CDR1 MGHRA, CDR2 YSYEKL. There are 18 residues in the CDR3. For the CDR3, the DNA is TGCGCCAGCAGCCAAGATTACGAGGGCCGATATAGCACAGATACGCAGTATTTT. It yields the protein CASSQDYEGRYSTDTQYF.

The chain employs TRBV2 and TRBJ1-5; 7 positions match TRBD1. After removal of 6 bases from V and 4 bases from J, the junction contained 9 bases not matched to a gene. The germline V gene has CDR1 SNHLY and CDR2 FYNNEI. The CDR3 spans 15 residues. CDR3 nucleotide sequence: TGTGCCAGCAGGCTGGTGGCAGGGGGTAATCAGCCCCAGCATTTT. Its protein product is CASRLVAGGNQPQHF. Together with reference TRBV2 and TRBJ1-5, the CDR3 gives the full variable domain: EPEVTQTPSHQVTQMGQEVILRCVPISNHLYFYWYRQILGQKVEFLVSFYNNEISEKSEIFDDQFSVERPDGSNFTLKIRSTKLEDSAMYFCASRLVAGGNQPQHFGDGTRLSIL.

The V call is TRBV11-3, the J call TRBJ2-2, with 12 nucleotides matching TRBD2. This CDR3 has 16 residues. Germline values: CDR1 SGHNT, CDR2 YENEEA. Unmatched junction bases numbered 4, after V lost 4 bases and J lost 4 bases. In DNA, the CDR3 is TGTGCCAGCAGCTCCCTAGCGGGAGGGAGCACCGGGGAGCTGTTTTTT. Its translation is CASSSLAGGSTGELFF. Together with reference TRBV11-3 and TRBJ2-2, the CDR3 gives the full variable domain: EAGVVQSPRYKIIEKKQPVAFWCNPISGHNTLYWYLQNLGQGPELLIRYENEEAVDDSQLPKDRFSAERLKGVDSTLKIQPAELGDSAVYLCASSSLAGGSTGELFFGEGSRLTVL.

The chain couples TRBV27 to TRBJ1-2; 9 bases are shared with TRBD1. With V trimmed by 0 bases and J by 8 bases, 4 bases remained unmatched. The CDR3 sequence is 14 residues long. Germline V gives CDR1 MNHEY, CDR2 SMNVEV (reference sequence). In DNA form, the CDR3 reads TGTGCCAGCAGTTTATCCAGGACAGGGGTGGGCTACACCTTC. Protein product: CASSLSRTGVGYTF.

This clone has a handful of counts. The chain recombines TRBV19 with TRBJ2-2, with 14 bases fitting TRBD2. CDR1 LNHDA and CDR2 SQIVND come from the germline V gene (reference sequence). The ends lost 3 bases at V and 0 bases at J; junction bases unmatched: 0. The length of the CDR3 is 17 residues. CDR3 loop: CASSMGLAGANTGELFF. For the CDR3, the DNA is TGTGCCAGTAGTATGGGACTAGCGGGAGCGAACACCGGGGAGCTGTTTTTT.

The chain uses TRBV29-1 and TRBJ1-1; no firm D call. Trimming removed 4 bases at V and 1 base at J, with 16 bases between. Germline CDR1 SQVTM, CDR2 ANQGSEA. CDR3 length: 15 amino acids. The CDR3 DNA is TGCAGCGTTGTCGGACTCCCTCTAAAGAACACTGAAGCTTTCTTT. Its protein product is CSVVGLPLKNTEAFF. Full variable domain (outside the CDR3, taken from reference TRBV29-1 and TRBJ1-1): SAVISQKPSRDICQRGTSLTIQCQVDSQVTMMFWYRQQPGQSLTLIATANQGSEATYESGFVIDKFPISRPNLTFSTLTVSNMSPEDSSIYLCSVVGLPLKNTEAFFGQGTRLTVV.

The chain couples TRBV3-1 (or the pseudogene TRBV3-2) to TRBJ2-2; D not resolved. Germline lookup yields CDR1 LGHDT and CDR2 YNNKEL (reference sequence). V lost 6 bases and J lost 0, with 8 bases in between. This CDR3 is built from 14 residues. The CDR3 DNA reads as TGTGCCAGCAGTCCTGTAGCGAACACCGGGGAGCTGTTTTTT. This gives the protein CASSPVANTGELFF.

The V call is TRBV7-2, the J call TRBJ1-5; no firm D call. The germline CDR1 and CDR2 sequences are SGHTA and FQGNSA. CDR3 length equals 13 residues. The V end lost 3 bases, the J end lost 0 bases, and 3 bases lay between the germline ends. For the CDR3, the DNA is TGTGCCAGCAGCTTTTATAGCAATCAGCCCCAGCATTTT. It specifies CASSFYSNQPQHF.

The chain couples TRBV19 to TRBJ1-2; 9 positions agree with TRBD1. The CDR3 contains 17 residues. From germline, CDR1 is LNHDA and CDR2 SQIVND (reference sequence). The V segment lost 7 bases and the J segment 2 bases; nucleotides outside the gene matches: 14. DNA for the CDR3: TGTGCCAGTAACCTCGGGACAGGGCTGCCCTCAAACTATGGCTACACCTTC. Amino acid sequence: CASNLGTGLPSNYGYTF. The full variable domain, rest sourced from reference TRBV19 and TRBJ1-2, is DGGITQSPKYLFRKEGQNVTLSCEQNLNHDAMYWYRQDPGQGLRLIYYSQIVNDFQKGDIAEGYSVSREKKESFPLTVTSAQKNPTAFYLCASNLGTGLPSNYGYTFGSGTRLTVV.

The gene calls are TRBV5-1 and TRBJ1-5, with a tentative D call TRBD1 (5 bases). There are 14 residues in the CDR3. Deletions cut 4 bases from V and 3 bases from J, with 11 bases between. Per germline, CDR1 SGHRS and CDR2 YFSETQ. This CDR3 is CASSPGDVNQPQHF. In DNA form, the CDR3 reads TGCGCCAGCAGCCCGGGGGACGTCAATCAGCCCCAGCATTTT.